These 27 T cell receptor beta chains originate from one sample sequenced in a study of PD-1 blockade in classical Hodgkin lymphoma. Time point: cycle 4 day 1 (C4D1), after 6 weeks of nivolumab. In every patient, relapse followed autologous stem cell transplantation, while exposure to brentuximab vedotin differed. Here immunoSEQ multiplex PCR was the method, and the copy in TCRdb shows in-frame clones only, minus some. The table has 50,000 or so clones, 85% to 90% seen once; the top ten hold over 11%. The sample in question was peripheral blood mononuclear cells (PBMCs), obtained before the fourth cycle of nivolumab. The receptors come from a human donor with classical Hodgkin lymphoma.

The chain joins TRBV18 to TRBJ2-5, with 7 bases fitting TRBD2. V gave up 2 bases and J gave up 5 bases; unmatched junction bases: 14. The CDR3 consists of 17 residues. Germline CDR1 is KGHSH and CDR2 is LQKENI. CDR3 coding DNA: TGTGCCAGCTCACCAATAAGGATAGCGGGCTCATCGGAGACCCAGTACTTC. Amino acid sequence: CASSPIRIAGSSETQYF.

This chain connects TRBV28 to TRBJ2-7, with no clear D. There are 12 residues in the CDR3. V was trimmed by 8 bases and J by 0 bases, leaving 8 bases between them. Germline CDR1 is MDHEN and CDR2 is SYDVKM. The CDR3 nucleotides read TGTGCCAGCTCCAAAAGCTCCTACGAGCAGTACTTC. Its protein product is CASSKSSYEQYF.

The chain uses TRBV19 and TRBJ2-3; 9 nucleotides match TRBD1. The junction had 4 bases not matched to a gene; V was cut back by 0 bases and J by 0 bases. Germline assignment: CDR1 LNHDA and CDR2 SQIVND (reference sequence). CDR3 length: 17 amino acids. The CDR3 DNA reads as TGTGCCAGTAGTATAGACGGGACAGGGACTAGCACAGATACGCAGTATTTT. This codes for CASSIDGTGTSTDTQYF.

The chain links TRBV7-3 to TRBJ2-6; TRBD1 matches 12 bases. J gave up 3 bases and V 0 bases, and 6 bases lay outside the gene matches. This CDR3 comprises 19 residues. The germline gives CDR1 SGHTA, CDR2 FQGTGA. The CDR3 spells CASSLTPGQGASGANVLTF. CDR3 DNA: TGTGCCAGCAGCTTAACACCGGGACAGGGGGCGAGTGGGGCCAACGTCCTGACTTTC.

This CDR3 is CASSEEWGGQGNTIYF. The CDR3 coding sequence is TGTGCCAGCAGTGAAGAGTGGGGGGGGCAAGGAAACACCATATATTTT. The V gene is TRBV6-1, the J gene TRBJ1-3; the D gene is possibly TRBD1 (6 bases). Trimming removed 1 base from V and 4 bases from J, with 14 bases in between. The CDR3 consists of 16 residues. Germline V gene lookup returns CDR1 MNHNS and CDR2 SASEGT.

V and J are TRBV6-5 and TRBJ2-3; TRBD2 aligns across 11 bases. V was pared by 7 bases and J by 5 bases, with 8 bases of the junction left unmatched. The germline CDR1 and CDR2 sequences are MNHEY and SVGAGI. This CDR3 comprises 15 residues. The CDR3 region has the DNA TGTGCCAGCAATGGTGTGACTAGCGGGAAAGATACGCAGTATTTT. Translated, it gives CASNGVTSGKDTQYF.

This clone was counted a few times. This chain uses TRBV19 with TRBJ2-3, with D possibly TRBD2 on 6 matching bases. V was trimmed by 6 bases and J by 3 bases, leaving 13 bases between them. Germline CDR1 and CDR2: LNHDA and SQIVND (reference sequence). This CDR3 is built from 14 residues. The CDR3 DNA reads TGTGCCAGTAGGCGGGAAGGTTGGACAGATACGCAGTATTTT. Translating gives CASRREGWTDTQYF. Together with reference TRBV19 and TRBJ2-3, the CDR3 gives the full variable domain: DGGITQSPKYLFRKEGQNVTLSCEQNLNHDAMYWYRQDPGQGLRLIYYSQIVNDFQKGDIAEGYSVSREKKESFPLTVTSAQKNPTAFYLCASRREGWTDTQYFGPGTRLTVL.

This clone was found once. V is TRBV7-8 and J is TRBJ2-5, with TRBD2 as a possible D gene (6 bases). Germline-derived CDR1 and CDR2 are SGHVS and FQNEAQ. Trimming took 1 base from V and 4 from J, leaving 10 bases between them. The CDR3 consists of 14 residues. This CDR3 is CASSLEARGETQYF. CDR3 coding DNA: TGTGCCAGCAGCTTAGAGGCGCGGGGAGAGACCCAGTACTTC.

The chain uses TRBV5-6 and TRBJ2-3; the match to TRBD2 covers 8 bases. V trimming: 4 bases; J trimming: 2 bases; junction bases outside the gene matches: 6. Germline lookup yields CDR1 SGHDT and CDR2 YYEEEE. CDR3 length equals 15 residues. CDR3 loop: CASSTGGTFTDTQYF. The CDR3 bases are TGTGCCAGCAGCACGGGGGGGACCTTCACAGATACGCAGTATTTT. Supplemented by reference TRBV5-6 and TRBJ2-3, the full variable domain reads DAGVTQSPTHLIKTRGQQVTLRCSPKSGHDTVSWYQQALGQGPQFIFQYYEEEERQRGNFPDRFSGHQFPNYSSELNVNALLLGDSALYLCASSTGGTFTDTQYFGPGTRLTVL.

J is TRBJ2-7 and V is TRBV13; 8 bases fit TRBD1. Germline CDR1 and CDR2: PRHDT and FYEKMQ (reference sequence). CDR3 length: 13 amino acids. CDR3 residues: CASSENPGQEILV. In DNA, the CDR3 is TGTGCCAGCAGCGAGAACCCGGGACAGGAAATCTTGGTC.

This clone came up a few times. The chain joins TRBV5-4 to TRBJ1-2, with TRBD1 as a possible D gene (5 bases). In germline, CDR1 is SGHNT, CDR2 YYREEE (reference sequence). V was shortened by 0 bases and J by 4 bases, with 13 bases between the two germline ends. The CDR3 loop spans 15 amino acids. The CDR3 sequence is CASSLDRWAGYGYTF. In DNA, the CDR3 is TGTGCCAGCAGCTTGGACAGGTGGGCCGGCTATGGCTACACCTTC.

The chain employs TRBV30 and TRBJ2-2; 7 bases map to TRBD2. The CDR3 is made up of 14 amino acids. V was pared by 4 bases and J by 4 bases, with 6 bases of the junction left unmatched. Germline loops: CDR1 GTSNPN, CDR2 SVGIG (reference sequence). DNA of the CDR3: TGTGCCTGGAAGGGAGGGCCCACCACCGGGGAGCTGTTTTTT. Its protein product is CAWKGGPTTGELFF.

The gene calls are TRBV5-4 and TRBJ2-1; D gene ambiguous. The germline V gene has CDR1 SGHNT and CDR2 YYREEE (reference sequence). Trimming removed 3 bases from V and 8 bases from J, with 6 bases in between. This CDR3 has 11 residues. This CDR3 reads CASSYWDEQFF. The CDR3 DNA reads TGTGCCAGCAGCTATTGGGATGAGCAGTTCTTC. Together with reference TRBV5-4 and TRBJ2-1, the CDR3 gives the full variable domain: ETGVTQSPTHLIKTRGQQVTLRCSSQSGHNTVSWYQQALGQGPQFIFQYYREEENGRGNFPPRFSGLQFPNYSSELNVNALELDDSALYLCASSYWDEQFFGPGTRLTVL.

The chain employs TRBV9 and TRBJ2-2; 8 bases map to TRBD2. This CDR3 comprises 17 residues. In germline, CDR1 is SGDLS, CDR2 YYNGEE. The ends lost 4 bases at V and 0 bases at J; junction bases unmatched: 8. The CDR3 nucleotides read TGTGCCAGCAGCTATCCACTAGCGGAGGCGAACACCGGGGAGCTGTTTTTT. Protein sequence: CASSYPLAEANTGELFF.

The V and J genes are TRBV18 and TRBJ2-7; possibly TRBD1 or TRBD2 for D (5 bases each). V lost 6 bases, J lost 0 bases, and 18 bases lay in between. Germline V gives CDR1 KGHSH, CDR2 LQKENI. There are 16 residues in the CDR3. The CDR3 is CASSSNRGSLSYEQYF. In DNA, the CDR3 is TGTGCCAGCTCGTCCAATCGGGGCAGCCTCTCCTACGAGCAGTACTTC.

The chain employs TRBV9 and TRBJ2-4; the match to TRBD2 covers 7 bases. V was pared by 0 bases and J by 9 bases, with 6 bases of the junction left unmatched. Germline values: CDR1 SGDLS, CDR2 YYNGEE. This CDR3 is 14 amino acids long. For the CDR3, the DNA is TGTGCCAGCAGCGTAGGTGATAGCGGGCTCATTCAGTACTTC. Translating gives CASSVGDSGLIQYF.

This clone has only one observation. The gene calls are TRBV10-3 and TRBJ2-1; a possible D gene is TRBD2 (6 bases). CDR3 length equals 13 residues. Deletions cut 6 bases from V and 0 bases from J, with 6 bases between. The germline CDR1 and CDR2 sequences are ENHRY and SYGVKD. The CDR3 spells CAIRRGSYNEQFF. CDR3 sequence (DNA): TGTGCCATCAGGCGGGGCTCCTACAATGAGCAGTTCTTC.

J is TRBJ2-4 and V is TRBV27; 8 nucleotides match TRBD1. The CDR3 is 18 residues long. Looked up from germline, CDR1 is MNHEY and CDR2 is SMNVEV (reference sequence). The ends lost 5 bases at V and 0 bases at J; junction bases unmatched: 12. Here the CDR3 DNA reads TGTGCCAGCAGTGCAAGGGACAGGCCCAAGCAAGCCAAAAACATTCAGTACTTC. As protein: CASSARDRPKQAKNIQYF.

V is TRBV2 and J is TRBJ1-2; D perhaps matches TRBD1 (6 bases). The CDR3 is made up of 14 amino acids. Germline V gene sequence: CDR1 SNHLY, CDR2 FYNNEI. V lost 8 bases to trimming and J lost 6 bases, with 19 bases between them. CDR3: CASGGAGRPHGYTF. The CDR3 DNA follows: TGTGCCAGCGGGGGGGCAGGTAGGCCCCATGGCTACACCTTC.

V usage is TRBV2 and J usage is TRBJ1-3; 8 positions agree with TRBD1. Germline lookup yields CDR1 SNHLY and CDR2 FYNNEI. The CDR3 loop spans 17 amino acids. The V gene end was trimmed by 9 bases and the J gene end by 4 bases; junction bases not matched to a gene: 17. Here the CDR3 DNA reads TGTGCCAGTCAATACCGCTTGACAGGGGAAAGAGGAAACACCATATATTTT. It encodes CASQYRLTGERGNTIYF.

CDR3 in amino acids: CAIRLAGSSYNEQFF. The CDR3 DNA reads TGTGCCATCAGACTCGCGGGATCCTCCTACAATGAGCAGTTCTTC. The chain combines TRBV10-3 with TRBJ2-1; a possible D gene is TRBD2 (6 bases). Germline V lookup: CDR1 ENHRY, CDR2 SYGVKD. CDR3 size: 15 residues. V lost 6 bases, J lost 0 bases, and 12 bases lay in between.

This rearrangement joins TRBV9 to TRBJ2-7; 8 bases fit TRBD1. With 0 bases clipped from V and 3 bases from J, the junction kept 8 bases outside the gene matches. Per the germline V gene, CDR1 is SGDLS and CDR2 is YYNGEE. The CDR3 totals 16 residues. CDR3 in amino acids: CASSVGSGTGVYEQYF. For the CDR3, the DNA is TGTGCCAGCAGCGTAGGCTCCGGGACAGGAGTCTACGAGCAGTACTTC.

In this sample, this clone turned up a few times. V usage is TRBV4-1 and J usage is TRBJ2-1; 7 positions agree with TRBD2. The CDR3 sequence is 15 residues long. Germline-derived CDR1 and CDR2 are MGHRA and YSYEKL. J lost 3 bases, V lost 0 bases, and 2 bases had no gene match. In DNA, the CDR3 is TGCGCCAGCAGCCAAGACTCTAGCGGCTACAATGAGCAGTTCTTC. Translation gives CASSQDSSGYNEQFF.

V and J are TRBV5-6 and TRBJ2-3; 8 bases match TRBD1. CDR3 size: 16 residues. Germline loops: CDR1 SGHDT, CDR2 YYEEEE. V was pared by 4 bases and J by 4 bases, with 11 bases of the junction left unmatched. CDR3 sequence (DNA): TGTGCCAGCAGCCGCCTTAGGACAGGGCCCTCAGATACGCAGTATTTT. This codes for CASSRLRTGPSDTQYF.

V gene TRBV6-5 combines with J gene TRBJ2-5, with unresolved D. V shed 0 bases and J shed 2 bases, with 13 bases lying between them. Germline values: CDR1 MNHEY, CDR2 SVGAGI. This CDR3 contains 16 residues. CDR3 in DNA: TGTGCCAGCAGTTACTCCAGACGTATCGGACAAGAGACCCAGTACTTC. Translating gives CASSYSRRIGQETQYF.

The chain couples TRBV28 to TRBJ2-1, with 7 bases fitting TRBD2. The CDR3 spans 14 residues. Germline V gene sequence: CDR1 MDHEN, CDR2 SYDVKM. V was clipped by 2 bases and J by 5 bases; unmatched bases: 3. CDR3 loop: CASSLKGGDNEQFF. The CDR3 region has the DNA TGTGCCAGCAGTTTAAAGGGAGGGGACAATGAGCAGTTCTTC.

Notes on this clone: Mismatch with germline at one junction end may stem from a read error. The rearrangement joins TRBV7-7 to TRBJ2-2; D is ambiguous. The CDR3 spans 13 residues. Germline CDR1 SSHAT, CDR2 FNYEAQ (reference sequence). The CDR3 DNA reads TGTGCTAGCAGCTTAAGGGACACCGGGGAGCTGTTTTTT. Encoded protein: CASSLRDTGELFF.